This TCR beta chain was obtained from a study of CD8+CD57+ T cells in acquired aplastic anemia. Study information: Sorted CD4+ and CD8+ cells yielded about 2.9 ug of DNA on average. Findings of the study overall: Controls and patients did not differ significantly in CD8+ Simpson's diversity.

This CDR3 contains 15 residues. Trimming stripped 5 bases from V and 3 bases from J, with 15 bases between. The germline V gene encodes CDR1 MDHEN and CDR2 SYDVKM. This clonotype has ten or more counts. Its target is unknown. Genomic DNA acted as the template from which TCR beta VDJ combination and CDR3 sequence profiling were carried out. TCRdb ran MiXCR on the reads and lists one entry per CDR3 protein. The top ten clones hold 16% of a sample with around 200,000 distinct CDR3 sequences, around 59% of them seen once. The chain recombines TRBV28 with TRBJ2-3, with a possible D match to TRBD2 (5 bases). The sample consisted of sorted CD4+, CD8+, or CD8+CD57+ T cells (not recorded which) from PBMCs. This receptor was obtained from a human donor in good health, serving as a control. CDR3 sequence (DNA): TGTGCCAGCAGTAACCCCGCTAGCCTAACAGATACGCAGTATTTT. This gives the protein CASSNPASLTDTQYF.